This TCR beta chain was obtained from a study of blood T cell repertoires in COVID-19. This CDR3 has 15 amino acids. V shed 2 bases, J shed 4 bases, and the junction held 6 bases outside the gene matches. The germline V gene has CDR1 SEHNR and CDR2 FQNEAQ (reference sequence). TCRdb keeps only in-frame clones here, not all; method: immunoSEQ multiplex PCR. The sample lists some 280,000 clones, under 90% occurring once. Specimen: peripheral blood. This receptor was identified in a woman aged 40 to 55 who had recovered from COVID-19. The V gene is TRBV7-9, the J gene TRBJ1-1, with 8 bases that match TRBD1. DNA for the CDR3: TGTGCCAGCAGCTTACGACGACAGGGGAGCACTGAAGCTTTCTTT. Protein sequence: CASSLRRQGSTEAFF.